The clone carrying this T cell receptor (beta chain) turned up a few times. This sample was included in a study of control samples from healthy donors and cancer patients. Sequencing was performed with immunoSEQ multiplex PCR; in TCRdb, only in-frame clones are kept and a portion is missing. Of some 67,000 clones in the sample, approximately 87% were seen once. This TCR was sampled from a woman between 50 and 59 years old with head and neck cancer. Source material: PBMCs.

CDR3 DNA: TGTGCCAGCAGCCAAGGCTTGGGCACAGATACGCAGTATTTT. Translating it yields CASSQGLGTDTQYF. This chain connects TRBV14 to TRBJ2-3; D not resolved. Germline lookup yields CDR1 SGHDN and CDR2 FVKESK. There are 14 residues in the CDR3. V was pared by 1 base and J by 1 base, with 6 bases between.